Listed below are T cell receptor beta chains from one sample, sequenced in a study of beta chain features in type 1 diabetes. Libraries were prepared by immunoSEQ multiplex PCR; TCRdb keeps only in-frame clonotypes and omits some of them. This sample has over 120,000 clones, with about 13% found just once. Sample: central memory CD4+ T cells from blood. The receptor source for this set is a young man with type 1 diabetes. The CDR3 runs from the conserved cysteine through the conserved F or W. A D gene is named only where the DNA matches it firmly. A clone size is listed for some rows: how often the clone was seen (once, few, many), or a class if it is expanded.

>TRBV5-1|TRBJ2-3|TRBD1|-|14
TGCGCCAGCAGCCCGGGACAGGGGTCGGGTACGCAGTATTTT
CASSPGQGSGTQYF
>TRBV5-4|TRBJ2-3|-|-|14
TGTGCCAGTTGGACCGGCGGCACGGGGGATACGCAGTATTTT
CASWTGGTGDTQYF
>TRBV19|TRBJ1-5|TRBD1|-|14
TGTGCCAGTAGGGTAACAGGGGGCAATCAGCCCCAGCATTTT
CASRVTGGNQPQHF
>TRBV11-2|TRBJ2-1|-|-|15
TGTGCCAGCAGCTTAGGCGGGTCCTCCTACAATGAGCAGTTCTTC
CASSLGGSSYNEQFF
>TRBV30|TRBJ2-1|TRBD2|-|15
TGTGCCTGGAGTGCCGGAGGGACTAGCACCAATGAGCAGTTCTTC
CAWSAGGTSTNEQFF
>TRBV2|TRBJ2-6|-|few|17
TGTGCCAGCAGTGGGAGACAGGTCAGCTCTGGGGCCAACGTCCTGACTTTC
CASSGRQVSSGANVLTF
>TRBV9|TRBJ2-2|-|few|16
TGTGCCAGCAGCGTAGCTCCGGGGGCCTCGGCCGGGGAGCTGTTTTTT
CASSVAPGASAGELFF
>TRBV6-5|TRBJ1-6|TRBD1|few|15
TGTGCCAGCAGTCCCTCGGGGACAGATAATTCACCCCTCCACTTT
CASSPSGTDNSPLHF
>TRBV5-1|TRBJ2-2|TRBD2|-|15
TGCGCCAGCAGCCCGGGAGGGCTGGACACCGGGGAGCTGTTTTTT
CASSPGGLDTGELFF
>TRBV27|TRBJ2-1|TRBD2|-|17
TGTGCCAGCAGTTTGCAAATTCCTAGCGGGGGGAGGAATGAGCAGTTCTTC
CASSLQIPSGGRNEQFF
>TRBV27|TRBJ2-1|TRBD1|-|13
TGTGCCAGCAGTCCACAGGGGGCGTATGAGCAGTTCTTC
CASSPQGAYEQFF
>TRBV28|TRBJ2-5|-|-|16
TGTGCCAGCAGACTCAATTATCCAGGGTTTCAAGAGACCCAGTACTTC
CASRLNYPGFQETQYF
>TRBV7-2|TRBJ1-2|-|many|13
TGTGCCAGCAGCTCCACAGGGAACTATGGCTACACCTTC
CASSSTGNYGYTF
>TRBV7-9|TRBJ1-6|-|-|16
TGTGCCAGCAGCTCACCGTCTAGCTCCTATAATTCACCCCTCCACTTT
CASSSPSSSYNSPLHF
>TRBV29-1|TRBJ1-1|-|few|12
TGCAGCGCCGGAAGGACGAACACTGAAGCTTTCTTT
CSAGRTNTEAFF
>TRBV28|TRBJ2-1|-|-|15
TGTGCCAGCAGTTTTGGGGGTAGCTCCTACAATGAGCAGTTCTTC
CASSFGGSSYNEQFF
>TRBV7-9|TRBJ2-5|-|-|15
TGTGCCAGCAGCCCACTGGGACAACTCCAAGAGACCCAGTACTTC
CASSPLGQLQETQYF
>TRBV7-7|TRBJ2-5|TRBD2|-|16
TGTGCTAGCAGCACGACTAGCGGCGTGTACCAAGAGACCCAGTACTTC
CASSTTSGVYQETQYF
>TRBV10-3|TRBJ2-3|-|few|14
TGTGCCATCAGTGTCAATAAGGGGGTAGATACGCAGTATTTT
CAISVNKGVDTQYF
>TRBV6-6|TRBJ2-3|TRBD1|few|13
TGTGCCAGCTGGGGACAGCCTGAAGATACGCAGTATTTT
CASWGQPEDTQYF
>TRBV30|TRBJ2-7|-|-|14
TGTGCCTGGAGTGTTCAGGGCCTCTCCTACGAGCAGTACTTC
CAWSVQGLSYEQYF
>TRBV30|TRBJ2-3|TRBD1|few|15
TGTGCCTGGAGTATAGGGACAGGGGGTCCCGATACGCAGTATTTT
CAWSIGTGGPDTQYF
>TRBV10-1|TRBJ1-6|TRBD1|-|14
TGCGCCAGCAGTGAGAGACAGGGGGTTTCACCCCTCCACTTT
CASSERQGVSPLHF
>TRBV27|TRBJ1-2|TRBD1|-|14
TGTGCCAGCAGTAGAGGGGGCGGCCTGCCTGGCTACACCTTC
CASSRGGGLPGYTF
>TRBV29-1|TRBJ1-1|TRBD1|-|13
TGCAGCGTATATGGGACAGGAGGGACTGAAGCTTTCTTT
CSVYGTGGTEAFF
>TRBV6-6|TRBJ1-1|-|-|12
TGTGCCAGCAGGCTTATACAGAATGAAGCTTTCTTT
CASRLIQNEAFF
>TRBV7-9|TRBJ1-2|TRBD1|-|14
TGTGCCAGCAGCTTGACAGGGGGCAACTATGGCTACACCTTC
CASSLTGGNYGYTF
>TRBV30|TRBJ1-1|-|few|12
TGTGCCTGGGGACGGTCGAACACTGAAGCTTTCTTT
CAWGRSNTEAFF
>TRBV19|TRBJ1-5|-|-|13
TGTGCCAGTAGCCGAGAGGGGCAGGGGCCCCAGCATTTT
CASSREGQGPQHF
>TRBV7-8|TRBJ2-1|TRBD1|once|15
TGTGCCAGCAGCAGGGACAGGAGCTCCTACAATGAGCAGTTCTTC
CASSRDRSSYNEQFF
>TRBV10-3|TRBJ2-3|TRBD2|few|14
TGTGCCATCCGCAATAGCGGGGGGGCGGATACGCAGTATTTT
CAIRNSGGADTQYF
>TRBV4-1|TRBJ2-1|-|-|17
TGCGCCAGCAGCCGACTTCGAGGACCGGAGGGCTACAATGAGCAGTTCTTC
CASSRLRGPEGYNEQFF
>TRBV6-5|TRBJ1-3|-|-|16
TGTGCCAGCAGTTTACAGGCCGGCTACTCTGGAAACACCATATATTTT
CASSLQAGYSGNTIYF
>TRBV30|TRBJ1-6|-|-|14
TGTGCCTGGAATTCAGCCACGACTAATTCACCCCTCCACTTT
CAWNSATTNSPLHF
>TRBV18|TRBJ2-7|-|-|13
TGTGCCAGCTCATCAGGGGGGACCTACGAGCAGTACTTC
CASSSGGTYEQYF
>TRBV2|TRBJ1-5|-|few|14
TGTGCCAGCAGTGACCGGGGCAACAATCAGCCCCAGCATTTT
CASSDRGNNQPQHF
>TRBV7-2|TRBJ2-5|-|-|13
TGTGCCAGCAGCTTTAGGGCGAGCGAGACCCAGTACTTC
CASSFRASETQYF
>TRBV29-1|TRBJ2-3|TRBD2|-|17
TGCAGCGTCCCGACTAGCGGGGGAACCTCTAGCACAGATACGCAGTATTTT
CSVPTSGGTSSTDTQYF
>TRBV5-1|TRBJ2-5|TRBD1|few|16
TGCGCCAGCAGCTTGGCCTGGGGACAGGGGCAAGAGACCCAGTACTTC
CASSLAWGQGQETQYF
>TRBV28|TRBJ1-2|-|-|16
TGTGCCAGCAGCGCCAACGAGGCGGGAAGGAACTATGGCTACACCTTC
CASSANEAGRNYGYTF
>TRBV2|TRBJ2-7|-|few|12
TGTGCCAGCAGTGAACTAACAGACGAGCAGTACTTC
CASSELTDEQYF
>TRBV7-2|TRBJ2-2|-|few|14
TGTGCCAGCAGCTTAGTTCTATCCACCGGGGAGCTGTTTTTT
CASSLVLSTGELFF
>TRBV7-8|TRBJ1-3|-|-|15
TGTGCCAGCAGGCCCAATCAGGGAGCCGGAAACACCATATATTTT
CASRPNQGAGNTIYF
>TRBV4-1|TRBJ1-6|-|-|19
TGCGCCAGCAGCCAAGAGGTGGCGGCTAGAGGAAGGTCTAATTCACCCCTCCACTTT
CASSQEVAARGRSNSPLHF
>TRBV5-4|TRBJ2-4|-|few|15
TGTGCCAGCAGCTTGGACGGGGGAGCCAAAAACATTCAGTACTTC
CASSLDGGAKNIQYF
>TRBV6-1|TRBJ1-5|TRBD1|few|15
TGTGCCAGCAGTCCCCGGGACAGGGAAGATCAGCCCCAGCATTTT
CASSPRDREDQPQHF